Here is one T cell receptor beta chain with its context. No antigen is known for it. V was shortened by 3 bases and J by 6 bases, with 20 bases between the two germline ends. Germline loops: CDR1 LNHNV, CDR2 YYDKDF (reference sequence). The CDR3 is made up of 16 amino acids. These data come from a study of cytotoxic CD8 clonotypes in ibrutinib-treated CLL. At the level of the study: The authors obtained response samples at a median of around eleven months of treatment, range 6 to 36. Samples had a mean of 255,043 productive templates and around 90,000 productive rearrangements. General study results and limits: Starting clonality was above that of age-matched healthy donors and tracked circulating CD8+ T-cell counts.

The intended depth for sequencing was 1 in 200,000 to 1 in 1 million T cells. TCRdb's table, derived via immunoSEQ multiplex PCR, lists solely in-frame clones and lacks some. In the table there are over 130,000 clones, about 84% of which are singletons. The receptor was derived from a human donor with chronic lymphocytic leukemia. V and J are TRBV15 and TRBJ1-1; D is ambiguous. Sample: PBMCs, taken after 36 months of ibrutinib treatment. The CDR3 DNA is TGTGCCACCAGCAGTAGAGGCCTACCCACTTCATCTGAAGCTTTCTTT. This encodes CATSSRGLPTSSEAFF.